The 13 T cell receptor beta chains in this list originate from one sample, sequenced in a study of cytomegalovirus exposure and HLA in healthy donors (dated by TCRdb to between 2016 and 2019). The method was the immunoSEQ multiplex PCR assay. For the multiplex PCR, a mixture combining 60 forward primers for TCR Vbeta segments and 13 reverse primers for TCR Jbeta segments was used. TCRdb took over this immuneACCESS table, retaining in-frame rearrangements with V and J assigned. Such tables are incomplete; in checked studies, under half of the missing clones stem from an unresolved V gene, and the remainder is unexplained. In this sample the table shows 110,000 to 150,000 clones, around two thirds of which occur a single time. 2.1% of the sample is held by the ten biggest clonotypes. The sample taken for sequencing was PBMCs. These TCRs come from a woman aged 55-69 years in good health and CMV-seropositive.

The V call is TRBV7-9, the J call TRBJ1-2; 7 bases map to TRBD1. This CDR3 is 16 amino acids long. Germline loops: CDR1 SEHNR, CDR2 FQNEAQ (reference sequence). V lost 2 bases, J lost 4 bases, and 10 bases stayed unmatched. The CDR3 nucleotides read TGTGCCAGCAGCTTATCATCCGGAACAGGGGCCTATGGCTACACCTTC. It codes for CASSLSSGTGAYGYTF.

Only a few counts were recorded for this clone. Other DNA sequences in the sample encode the same CDR3. V gene TRBV6-5 combines with J gene TRBJ1-2; D perhaps matches TRBD1 (6 bases). The ends were cut back, 7 bases at V and 4 bases at J, with 16 bases in the middle. Germline assignment: CDR1 MNHEY and CDR2 SVGAGI. This CDR3 contains 14 residues. The CDR3 DNA follows: TGTGCCAGCACCCCAACAGGGACGGGCTATGGCTACACCTTC. It is translated as CASTPTGTGYGYTF.

This chain joins TRBV6-1 and TRBJ2-3; the D gene is possibly TRBD2 (6 bases). V lost 4 bases, J lost 0 bases, and 17 bases lay in between. CDR1 is MNHNS, CDR2 SASEGT, per germline. The CDR3 has 17 amino acids. The CDR3 coding sequence is TGTGCCAGCAGTGTACGACCTGGGAGCGGGAGCACAGATACGCAGTATTTT. Amino acid sequence: CASSVRPGSGSTDTQYF.

This clone has only a few counts. This chain uses TRBV5-6 with TRBJ1-1; perhaps TRBD1 as D (6 bases). This CDR3 contains 15 residues. Trimming cost V 0 bases and J 3 bases, with 12 bases left between them. CDR1 is SGHDT and CDR2 is YYEEEE in the germline V gene. The CDR3: CASSLDGGRDTEAFF. In nucleotides, the CDR3 is TGTGCCAGCAGCTTGGATGGGGGCAGGGACACTGAAGCTTTCTTT. The variable domain in full, completed from reference TRBV5-6 and TRBJ1-1, reads DAGVTQSPTHLIKTRGQQVTLRCSPKSGHDTVSWYQQALGQGPQFIFQYYEEEERQRGNFPDRFSGHQFPNYSSELNVNALLLGDSALYLCASSLDGGRDTEAFFGQGTRLTVV.

The chain links TRBV5-1 to TRBJ2-7; 7 bases line up with TRBD1. This CDR3 has 13 residues. Trimming removed 4 bases from V and 2 bases from J; junction bases left unmatched: 3. In germline, CDR1 is SGHRS, CDR2 YFSETQ. The CDR3 sequence: CASSVGQTYEQYF. For the CDR3, the DNA is TGCGCCAGCAGCGTGGGACAGACCTACGAGCAGTACTTC.

The J gene is TRBJ2-1, the V gene TRBV5-1; 8 bases match TRBD1. Trimming at V came to 5 bases and at J to 6 bases, leaving 7 bases not matched to a gene. CDR1 and CDR2 (germline): SGHRS, YFSETQ. CDR3 size: 14 residues. The CDR3 spells CASRGQGSVNEQFF. The CDR3 DNA reads as TGCGCCAGCAGAGGACAGGGTAGTGTCAATGAGCAGTTCTTC.

The genes are TRBV4-1 and TRBJ1-2; possibly TRBD1 for D (6 bases). CDR3 length: 13 residues. Trimming shortened V by 4 bases and J by 2 bases, and 8 bases separated the two germline ends. Germline assignment: CDR1 MGHRA and CDR2 YSYEKL. As DNA, the CDR3 is TGCGCCAGCAGCCCCGGACAGAACTATGGCTACACCTTC. Protein sequence: CASSPGQNYGYTF.

The chain uses TRBV7-9 and TRBJ2-3, with 7 bases aligning to TRBD1. V lost 1 base, J lost 0 bases, and 4 bases stayed unmatched. The length of the CDR3 is 16 residues. From germline, CDR1 is SEHNR and CDR2 FQNEAQ (reference sequence). Here the CDR3 reads CASSLEGAASTDTQYF. The CDR3 nucleotides read TGTGCCAGCAGCTTAGAGGGGGCGGCTAGCACAGATACGCAGTATTTT.

In its sample, this clone was seen once. The chain employs TRBV19 and TRBJ1-4; 8 bases are shared with TRBD1. The CDR3 covers 14 residues. The germline gives CDR1 LNHDA, CDR2 SQIVND (reference sequence). J gave up 7 bases and V 5 bases, and 6 bases lay outside the gene matches. The CDR3 nucleotides read TGTGCCAGTAGTCTGACAGGGGCGATTGAAAAACTGTTTTTT. It encodes CASSLTGAIEKLFF.

CDR3 sequence: CASRGADEKLFF. CDR3 DNA: TGTGCCAGCAGAGGAGCGGACGAGAAACTGTTTTTT. The chain combines TRBV6-5 with TRBJ1-4; no clear D. The length of the CDR3 is 12 residues. V lost 6 bases and J 11 bases, leaving 13 bases between the germline ends. Germline CDR1 is MNHEY and CDR2 is SVGAGI.

This chain connects TRBV28 to TRBJ2-3; 9 bases are shared with TRBD1. V lost 6 bases, J lost 5 bases, and 3 bases stayed unmatched. Germline assignment: CDR1 MDHEN and CDR2 SYDVKM. This CDR3 spans 13 amino acids. CDR3 sequence (DNA): TGTGCCAGCAGACGACAGGGGGTAGATACGCAGTATTTT. As protein: CASRRQGVDTQYF.

The V and J genes are TRBV12-5 and TRBJ2-1, with 10 bases aligning to TRBD1. Germline trimming cut 5 bases from V and 9 bases from J; bases unmatched to any gene: 7. Germline V gene sequence: CDR1 LGHNT, CDR2 FRNRAP. CDR3 size: 14 residues. The CDR3 DNA is TGTGCTAGTGGTCCCGGGACAGGGGTCATTGAGCAGTTCTTC. It codes for CASGPGTGVIEQFF.

The chain carries TRBV7-9 and TRBJ2-3; possible D gene TRBD2, 5 bases. V lost 1 base to trimming and J lost 2 bases, with 16 bases between them. Germline V gives CDR1 SEHNR, CDR2 FQNEAQ (reference sequence). This CDR3 has 17 residues. In nucleotides, the CDR3 is TGTGCCAGCAGCTTAGGTCTGAGGGCCGTTAACACAGATACGCAGTATTTT. Translation: CASSLGLRAVNTDTQYF.